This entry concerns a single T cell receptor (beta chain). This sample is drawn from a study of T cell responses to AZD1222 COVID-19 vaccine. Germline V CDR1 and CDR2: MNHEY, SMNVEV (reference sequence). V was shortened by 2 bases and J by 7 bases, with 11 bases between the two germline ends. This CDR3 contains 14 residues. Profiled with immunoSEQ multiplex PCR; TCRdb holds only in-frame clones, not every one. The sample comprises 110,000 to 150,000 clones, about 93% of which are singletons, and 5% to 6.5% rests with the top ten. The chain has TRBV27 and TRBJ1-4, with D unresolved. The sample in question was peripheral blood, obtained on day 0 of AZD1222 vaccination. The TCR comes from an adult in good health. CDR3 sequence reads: CASSLILGGEKLFF. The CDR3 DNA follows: TGTGCCAGCAGTTTAATTCTAGGAGGTGAAAAACTGTTTTTT.